This record concerns one T cell receptor beta chain sequence. The record originates from a study of blood T cell repertoires in COVID-19. Clones were sequenced by immunoSEQ multiplex PCR, and TCRdb holds only the in-frame ones, with some missing. This repertoire shows a few hundred thousand clones, 86% found once; its top ten account for 1.5% to 2%. Germline V gene lookup returns CDR1 MNHEY and CDR2 SMNVEV (reference sequence). V lost 2 bases, J lost 4 bases, and 1 base stayed unmatched. This CDR3 has 14 amino acids. The material sequenced was peripheral blood. This receptor was taken from a woman in her 50s with acute or convalescent COVID-19. The chain recombines TRBV27 with TRBJ1-1; 10 nucleotides agree with TRBD1. Here the CDR3 reads CASSLRTGGTEAFF. The CDR3 DNA sequence: TGTGCCAGCAGTTTAAGGACAGGGGGCACTGAAGCTTTCTTT.